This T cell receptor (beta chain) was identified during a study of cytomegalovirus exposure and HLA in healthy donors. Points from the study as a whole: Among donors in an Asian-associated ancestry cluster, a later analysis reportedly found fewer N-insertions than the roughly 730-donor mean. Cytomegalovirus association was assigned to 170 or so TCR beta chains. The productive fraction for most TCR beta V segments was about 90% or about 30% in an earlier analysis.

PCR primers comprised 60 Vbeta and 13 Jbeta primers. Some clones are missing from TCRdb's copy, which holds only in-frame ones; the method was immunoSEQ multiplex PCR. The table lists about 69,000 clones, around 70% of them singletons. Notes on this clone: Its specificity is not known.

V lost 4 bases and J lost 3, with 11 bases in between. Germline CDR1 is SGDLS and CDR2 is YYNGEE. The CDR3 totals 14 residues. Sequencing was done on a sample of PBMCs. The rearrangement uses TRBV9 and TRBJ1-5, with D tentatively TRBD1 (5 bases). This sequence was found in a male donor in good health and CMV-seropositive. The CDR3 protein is CASSLQDNNQPQHF. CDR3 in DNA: TGTGCCAGCAGCCTCCAGGACAACAATCAGCCCCAGCATTTT.